These T cell receptor beta chains were read from a single sample in a study of cytomegalovirus exposure and HLA in healthy donors. Assay used: immunoSEQ multiplex PCR; TCRdb lists only in-frame clones, some missing. This table holds tens of thousands of clones, 70% found once. Sequenced input: PBMCs. Receptors were obtained from a woman aged 45-59 years in good health and CMV-seropositive. Each CDR3 is given with its conserved first and last residue.

V	J	CDR3
TRBV7-9	TRBJ2-3	CASTFTWGLAGGSTDTQYF
TRBV21-1	TRBJ2-1	CASSKSGTPVF
TRBV7-9	TRBJ2-3	CASSLSAGRQYF
TRBV29-1	TRBJ1-2	CSVEEADGYTF
TRBV28	TRBJ1-1	CAGGQPSEAFF
TRBV5-1	TRBJ2-1	CASSLERGGNEQFF
TRBV6-6	TRBJ2-1	CASSRTPGLVLFEQFF
TRBV30	TRBJ2-3	CAWNAGGTITDTQYF
TRBV27	TRBJ2-1	CASSLQEDRTIYNEQFF
TRBV4-1	TRBJ1-5	CASSQFDRSNQPQHF
TRBV4-3	TRBJ2-1	CASRRLAGGPGGEQFF
TRBV11-1	TRBJ2-7	CASSLRGRAKMDEQYF
TRBV4-1	TRBJ2-7	CASSQEGLAVHGEQYF
TRBV5-1	TRBJ2-7	CASSSSSGSDEQYF
TRBV11-2	TRBJ2-5	CASSLDLVAGGRQETQYF
TRBV11-2	TRBJ2-4	CASSFRENIQYF
TRBV25-1	TRBJ2-1	CASSDLLAGGNNEQFF
TRBV28	TRBJ2-7	CASSSSSYEQYF
TRBV11-3	TRBJ2-7	CASSLGEDEQYF
TRBV5-8	TRBJ2-5	CASSFPRTQYF
TRBV4-3	TRBJ2-3	CASSAQLGLAGLSDTQYF
TRBV10-3	TRBJ2-1	CAISGGLAGLSNEQFF